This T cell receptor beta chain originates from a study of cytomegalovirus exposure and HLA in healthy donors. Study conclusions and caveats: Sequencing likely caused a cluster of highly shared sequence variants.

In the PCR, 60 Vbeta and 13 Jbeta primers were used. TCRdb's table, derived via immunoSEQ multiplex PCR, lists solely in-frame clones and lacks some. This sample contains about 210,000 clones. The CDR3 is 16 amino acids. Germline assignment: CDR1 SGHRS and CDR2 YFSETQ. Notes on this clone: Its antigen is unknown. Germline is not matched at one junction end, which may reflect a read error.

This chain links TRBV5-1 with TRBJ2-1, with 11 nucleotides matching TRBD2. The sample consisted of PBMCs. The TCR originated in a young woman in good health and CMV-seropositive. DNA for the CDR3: TGCGCCAGCAGCTCACTAGCGGGAGAAAACTACAATGAGCAGCTCTTC. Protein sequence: CASSSLAGENYNEQLF.